The 14 T cell receptor beta chains listed next were all sequenced from one sample in a study of cytomegalovirus exposure and HLA in healthy donors. Amplification used 60 Vbeta primers and 13 Jbeta primers. The assay was immunoSEQ multiplex PCR, and TCRdb's table has in-frame clones only and misses some. The table has 55,000 to 75,000 clones, about 68% seen once. Material for sequencing was PBMCs. The receptor source for this set is a woman under 40 in good health and CMV-seropositive.

The V and J genes are TRBV11-2 and TRBJ1-1; D unresolved. V shed 1 base and J shed 0 bases, with 6 bases lying between them. Germline values: CDR1 SGHAT, CDR2 FQNNGV. The CDR3 spans 14 residues. Here the CDR3 reads CASSLADLNTEAFF. DNA of the CDR3: TGTGCCAGCAGCTTAGCGGACTTGAACACTGAAGCTTTCTTT.

CDR3 bases: TGTGCCAGCAGCTTATACGGCGGCGGCAGGGGAGGGTGGACTGAAGCTTTCTTT. Its protein is CASSLYGGGRGGWTEAFF. The chain is built from TRBV11-3 and TRBJ1-1; a weak D match, TRBD1 (6 bases). The ends were cut back, 2 bases at V and 5 bases at J, with 24 bases in the middle. Looked up from germline, CDR1 is SGHNT and CDR2 is YENEEA. This CDR3 has 18 amino acids.

V is TRBV25-1 and J is TRBJ2-2, with D uncertain. Germline V lookup: CDR1 MGHDK, CDR2 SYGVNS. V was trimmed by 7 bases and J by 1 base, leaving 7 bases between them. There are 13 residues in the CDR3. Here the CDR3 DNA reads TGTGCCAGCACCCCTAGGAACACCGGGGAGCTGTTTTTT. Translation: CASTPRNTGELFF.

The J gene is TRBJ2-3, the V gene TRBV29-1, with D perhaps TRBD2 (5 bases). CDR1 and CDR2 from the germline V gene are SQVTM and ANQGSEA. The V end was cut by 2 bases, the J end by 5 bases, with 11 bases between. The length of the CDR3 is 13 residues. Here the CDR3 reads CSVERGVGDTQYF. CDR3 coding DNA: TGCAGCGTTGAACGGGGAGTTGGAGATACGCAGTATTTT.

V gene TRBV7-9 combines with J gene TRBJ1-1; no firm D call. This CDR3 contains 14 residues. V shed 1 base and J shed 7 bases, with 13 bases lying between them. The germline gives CDR1 SEHNR, CDR2 FQNEAQ (reference sequence). Here the CDR3 reads CASSLEGRAGEAFF. The CDR3 region has the DNA TGTGCCAGCAGCTTAGAAGGGAGGGCAGGTGAAGCTTTCTTT.

The chain joins TRBV27 to TRBJ1-5; 10 bases map to TRBD1. With V trimmed by 8 bases and J by 4 bases, 14 bases remained unmatched. CDR3 length equals 17 residues. The germline V gene encodes CDR1 MNHEY and CDR2 SMNVEV (reference sequence). The CDR3 loop reads CASRGYTGTGENQPQHF. CDR3 nucleotides: TGTGCCAGCCGGGGGTATACCGGGACAGGGGAGAATCAGCCCCAGCATTTT.

The DNA for the CDR3 is TGTGCCAGCAGGGGACAGGGGCCCCGATGGGATTCACCCCTCCACTTT. Encoded protein: CASRGQGPRWDSPLHF. The chain is built from TRBV27 and TRBJ1-6; 10 nucleotides align to TRBD1. The V and J ends lost 6 bases and 8 bases, in that order; junction bases with no gene match: 10. Germline CDR1 is MNHEY and CDR2 is SMNVEV (reference sequence). There are 16 residues in the CDR3.

The chain recombines TRBV7-8 with TRBJ1-2, with D perhaps TRBD1 (5 bases). V lost 7 bases and J lost 0, with 24 bases in between. In germline, CDR1 is SGHVS, CDR2 FQNEAQ. The length of the CDR3 is 18 residues. The CDR3 DNA sequence: TGTGCCAGCACCCAGGGTCGGGCGGGGAGAGACCCTAACTATGGCTACACCTTC. It yields the protein CASTQGRAGRDPNYGYTF.

The chain combines TRBV4-2 with TRBJ2-7; possibly TRBD1 for D (6 bases). CDR1 and CDR2 from the germline V gene are LGHNA and YNFKEQ. The CDR3 runs 14 residues. V was clipped by 4 bases and J by 6 bases, with 16 bases between them. For the CDR3, the DNA is TGTGCCAGCAGCCTCGGGACATGGGGCGGCGAGCAGTACTTC. Protein: CASSLGTWGGEQYF.

This clone is a singleton in its sample. The chain links TRBV7-9 to TRBJ2-1; TRBD2 aligns across 8 bases. The germline gives CDR1 SEHNR, CDR2 FQNEAQ (reference sequence). Losses at the gene ends were 1 base for V and 3 bases for J; bases not matched to a gene: 11. The CDR3 is 18 amino acids. The CDR3 DNA reads TGTGCCAGCAGCTTAGGGGGGGGCGGGAGGCCCCTCTACAATGAGCAGTTCTTC. It specifies CASSLGGGGRPLYNEQFF. Complete variable domain (other parts from reference TRBV7-9 and TRBJ2-1): DTGVSQNPRHKITKRGQNVTFRCDPISEHNRLYWYRQTLGQGPEFLTYFQNEAQLEKSRLLSDRFSAERPKGSFSTLEIQRTEQGDSAMYLCASSLGGGGRPLYNEQFFGPGTRLTVL.

This clone was seen more than once but under ten times. CDR3 DNA: TGCGCCAGCAGCTTGGGACAGGGGGCGACCACTGAAGCTTTCTTT. This sequence encodes CASSLGQGATTEAFF. The J gene is TRBJ1-1, the V gene TRBV5-1, with TRBD1 matching 10 bases. The CDR3 loop spans 15 amino acids. CDR1 is SGHRS and CDR2 is YFSETQ in the germline V gene. V was pared by 0 bases and J by 4 bases, with 3 bases of the junction left unmatched.

The rearrangement uses TRBV27 and TRBJ2-5; the D gene is possibly TRBD2 (6 bases). The CDR3 length is 16 residues. Trimming removed 0 bases at V and 2 bases at J, with 13 bases between. Germline V CDR1 and CDR2: MNHEY, SMNVEV (reference sequence). CDR3 residues: CASSLSRDWIQETQYF. The CDR3 DNA follows: TGTGCCAGCAGTTTATCCCGGGACTGGATTCAAGAGACCCAGTACTTC.

The chain combines TRBV29-1 with TRBJ2-1, with 7 bases fitting TRBD1. Per the germline V gene, CDR1 is SQVTM and CDR2 is ANQGSEA. CDR3 length equals 14 residues. The trim removed 4 bases at V and 4 bases at J, leaving 7 bases unmatched. DNA for the CDR3: TGCAGCGTTGCGTATCAGGGGGAATACAATGAGCAGTTCTTC. Protein product: CSVAYQGEYNEQFF.

The V gene is TRBV27, the J gene TRBJ1-6; 9 positions match TRBD1. The ends lost 6 bases at V and 10 bases at J; junction bases unmatched: 10. The CDR3 spans 15 residues. Germline loops: CDR1 MNHEY, CDR2 SMNVEV (reference sequence). The CDR3 DNA follows: TGTGCCAGCAGACTTGGGGACAGGGTAAAGTCACCCCTCCACTTT. Protein product: CASRLGDRVKSPLHF.